These T cell receptor beta chains were read from a single sample in a study of read filtering for tumor transcriptome and immune sequencing. TCRdb passed the reads through MiXCR, listing each CDR3 protein once. The profile shows 130,000 or so distinct CDR3 sequences, under 15% of them singletons. Specimen: a population of CD138-negative cells sorted from bone marrow. These receptors all stem from a donor at least 40 years old with multiple myeloma. The conserved cysteine and the conserved F or W are not part of the CDR3 here. Fields, in order: V gene, CDR3 protein.

TRBV11-1	ASSGSYNEQF
TRBV4-1	ASSQGVRVEQF
TRBV7-9	ASSLTGTNEKLF
TRBV5-1	ASGTNTGELF
TRBV7-2	ASRYYNEQF
TRBV3-1	ASSQDSGVNQPQH
TRBV7-6	ASSFPGTTYEQY
TRBV4-3	ASSPTSVGYGEQF
TRBV2	ASRGGREAF
TRBV5-1	ASSLGPGMGNEQF
TRBV28	ASSLGTRGAYTDTQY
TRBV19	ASRPTGQNLYGYT
TRBV10-3	AIRMERYNEQF
TRBV20-1	SARWTGTRWENEQF
TRBV18	ASSPRTGATGELF
TRBV28	ASKESLVGQPQH
TRBV20-1	SARPDTTSAEVTDTQY
TRBV12-5	ASGRDSYEQY
TRBV12-3/TRBV12-4	ASRADPGQGATYGYT
TRBV5-1	ASRRTSGIFSASGNEQF